The rows below give T cell receptor beta chains drawn from one sample of a study of human T cells and chemical hapten exposure. From the RACE reads, TCRdb called clonotypes with MiXCR, one entry per CDR3 protein. This repertoire shows tens of thousands of distinct CDR3 sequences, 10% to 13% found once; its top ten account for 2.2%. Material: whole blood, obtained in connection with sensitization to the hapten diphenylcyclopropenone (DPC). The receptors were gathered from a man aged 40-55 years with alopecia areata. Some clones in this sample may be carry-over from other donors' samples. The CDR3 runs from the conserved cysteine through the conserved F or W.

j_call | v_call | cdr3_aa
TRBJ1-1 | TRBV28 | CASRSEGRRNTEAFF
TRBJ1-2 | TRBV6-5 | CASSSHGKPPEGYTF
TRBJ1-4 | TRBV27 | CASSGQGAGEKLFF
TRBJ1-2 | TRBV6-5 | CASSPMRGSNYGYTF
TRBJ2-7 | TRBV4-2 | CASSTRRSSYEQYF
TRBJ1-6 | TRBV7-2 | CASSRAPANSPLHF
TRBJ1-5 | TRBV29-1 | CSVAQGNQPQHF
TRBJ2-4 | TRBV3-1 | CASSPLLPGLVNIQYF
TRBJ2-5 | TRBV11-3 | CASSPLAGAGTQYF
TRBJ1-6 | TRBV20-1 | CSPGGPSSYNSPLHF
TRBJ1-5 | TRBV12-3/TRBV12-4 | CASILNADGHQPQHF
TRBJ2-7 | TRBV11-2 | CASSLPGLAGLYEQYF
TRBJ2-3 | TRBV15 | CATSRVPPGTSGPQQYF
TRBJ1-2 | TRBV5-4 | CASTPLGGYYGYTF
TRBJ2-7 | TRBV5-4 | CASSPSGGAYEQYF
TRBJ1-1 | TRBV27 | CASSLDRGPYEAFF
TRBJ2-2 | TRBV6-6 | CASSYVGAGGELFF
TRBJ2-5 | TRBV24-1 | CATSDPRLGQGQETQYF
TRBJ2-3 | TRBV29-1 | CSVEGGGPTEYF
TRBJ2-4 | TRBV28 | CASSFPGLAGDDKNIQYF
TRBJ2-3 | TRBV7-2 | CASSLDRGYTQYF
TRBJ2-6 | TRBV20-1 | CSAKTGFSGANVLTF
TRBJ2-2 | TRBV4-1 | CASSETGTLRLFF
TRBJ2-3 | TRBV11-2 | CASLRGSGISAADTQYF